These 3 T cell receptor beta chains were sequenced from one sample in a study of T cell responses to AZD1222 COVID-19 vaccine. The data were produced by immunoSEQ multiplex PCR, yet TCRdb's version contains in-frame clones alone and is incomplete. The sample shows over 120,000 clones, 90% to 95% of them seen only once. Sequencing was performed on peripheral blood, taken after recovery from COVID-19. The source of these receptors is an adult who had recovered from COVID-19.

CDR3 DNA: TGCGCCAGCAGCCAAGGTGGGGCTGATTCACCCCTCCACTTT. Protein product: CASSQGGADSPLHF. The chain combines TRBV4-1 with TRBJ1-6, with D possibly being TRBD1 (5 bases). V lost 1 base and J 8 bases, leaving 9 bases between the germline ends. The germline V gene encodes CDR1 MGHRA and CDR2 YSYEKL. The CDR3 runs 14 residues.

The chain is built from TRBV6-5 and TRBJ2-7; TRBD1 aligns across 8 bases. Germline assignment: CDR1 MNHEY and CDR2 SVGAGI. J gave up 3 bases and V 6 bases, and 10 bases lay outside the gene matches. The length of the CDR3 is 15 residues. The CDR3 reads CASRAGTGIGYEQYF. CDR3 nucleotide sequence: TGTGCCAGCAGGGCCGGGACAGGTATAGGCTACGAGCAGTACTTC.

In nucleotides, the CDR3 is TGTGCCAGCAGTCCACAGGGATATAGCAATCAGCCCCAGCATTTT. Amino acids: CASSPQGYSNQPQHF. The V and J genes are TRBV9 and TRBJ1-5; weak D call: TRBD1 (6 bases). This CDR3 comprises 15 residues. Trimming shortened V by 5 bases and J by 0 bases, and 12 bases separated the two germline ends. Germline V lookup: CDR1 SGDLS, CDR2 YYNGEE. Full variable domain (outside the CDR3, taken from reference TRBV9 and TRBJ1-5): DSGVTQTPKHLITATGQRVTLRCSPRSGDLSVYWYQQSLDQGLQFLIQYYNGEERAKGNILERFSAQQFPDLHSELNLSSLELGDSALYFCASSPQGYSNQPQHFGDGTRLSIL.